A single sample is the source of the 6 T cell receptor beta chains below, sequenced in a study of blood T cell repertoires in COVID-19. TCRdb keeps only in-frame clones here, not all; method: immunoSEQ multiplex PCR. This repertoire shows around 190,000 clones, about 90% found once; its top ten account for around 21%. The sample consisted of peripheral blood. The receptors derive from a man between 65 and 79 years old with active or convalescent COVID-19.

This sequence joins TRBV30 and TRBJ1-5; 8 nucleotides match TRBD1. The CDR3 loop spans 13 amino acids. The J segment lost 7 bases and the V segment lost 5 bases, leaving 7 bases of the junction unmatched. Germline CDR1 is GTSNPN and CDR2 is SVGIG (reference sequence). The CDR3 sequence: CAWGDRRGQPQHF. DNA for the CDR3: TGTGCCTGGGGGGACAGGAGAGGCCAGCCCCAGCATTTT.

The chain joins TRBV12-5 to TRBJ1-2; D not certain. Germline CDR1 and CDR2: LGHNT and FRNRAP. This CDR3 spans 12 amino acids. V dropped 4 bases and J dropped 5 bases, with 8 bases sitting between them. The CDR3 reads CASGYEGYGYTF. The CDR3 DNA sequence: TGTGCTAGTGGTTACGAGGGTTATGGCTACACCTTC.

In this sample, this clone turned up a few times. This chain uses TRBV12-3 or TRBV12-4 with TRBJ2-7, with D maybe TRBD1 (5 bases). V dropped 6 bases and J dropped 3 bases, with 9 bases sitting between them. CDR3 length: 12 amino acids. The chain's CDR3 is CASSAQGYEQYF. DNA for the CDR3: TGTGCCAGCAGCGCTCAGGGCTACGAGCAGTACTTC.

The genes are TRBV19 and TRBJ1-3; no firm D call. Trimming pared 2 bases from V and 0 bases from J, leaving 14 bases between. CDR3 length equals 17 residues. CDR1 and CDR2 from the germline V gene are LNHDA and SQIVND (reference sequence). CDR3 nucleotide sequence: TGTGCCAGTAGTATATCCATGGCAGGATACTCTGGAAACACCATATATTTT. This encodes CASSISMAGYSGNTIYF. The entire variable domain, with the rest obtained from reference TRBV19 and TRBJ1-3, is as follows: DGGITQSPKYLFRKEGQNVTLSCEQNLNHDAMYWYRQDPGQGLRLIYYSQIVNDFQKGDIAEGYSVSREKKESFPLTVTSAQKNPTAFYLCASSISMAGYSGNTIYFGEGSWLTVV.

This clone was found a few times. This chain uses TRBV15 with TRBJ1-6, with TRBD1 matching 7 bases. Trimming took 4 bases from V and 0 from J; bases not matched to a gene: 3. The CDR3 consists of 16 residues. Per germline, CDR1 LNHNV and CDR2 YYDKDF (reference sequence). The CDR3 DNA follows: TGTGCCACCAGCACCAGGACAGGCTCCTATAATTCACCCCTCCACTTT. Its protein product is CATSTRTGSYNSPLHF.

The chain carries TRBV10-3 and TRBJ2-2; D gene ambiguous. CDR3 size: 12 residues. V dropped 6 bases and J dropped 9 bases, with 11 bases sitting between them. Germline CDR1 reads ENHRY; CDR2 reads SYGVKD. CDR3 in amino acids: CAISDGRRELFF. As DNA, the CDR3 is TGTGCCATCAGCGATGGGCGTCGGGAGCTGTTTTTT.